The 26 T cell receptor beta chains listed next were all sequenced from one sample in a study of cytomegalovirus exposure and HLA in healthy donors. 13 Jbeta primers and 60 Vbeta primers were used for the PCR. Sequenced by immunoSEQ multiplex PCR; TCRdb stores in-frame clones only, minus some. The repertoire table contains about 130,000 clones. The material sequenced was PBMCs. These receptor sequences come from a woman aged 55-70 years in good health and CMV-seronegative.

The V and J genes are TRBV10-2 and TRBJ2-7; D may be TRBD1 (6 bases). Germline CDR1 is WSHSY and CDR2 is SAAADI. The CDR3 covers 14 residues. V lost 6 bases to trimming and J lost 2 bases, with 14 bases between them. The CDR3 bases are TGCGCCAGCAGGGACCCCGGGACAACCTACGAGCAGTACTTC. Its protein is CASRDPGTTYEQYF.

This chain connects TRBV5-3 to TRBJ2-7, with 7 bases lining up with TRBD1. TRBV5-3 falls under the ORF class, with uncertain function. With V trimmed by 4 bases and J by 3 bases, 13 bases remained unmatched. This CDR3 has 16 residues. The CDR3 spells CARSQGPTGECYEQYF. CDR3 nucleotide sequence: TGTGCCAGAAGCCAGGGCCCTACAGGGGAGTGCTACGAGCAGTACTTC.

The rearrangement joins TRBV10-2 to TRBJ2-3; 9 bases agree with TRBD2. The trim removed 0 bases at V and 2 bases at J, leaving 6 bases unmatched. Germline CDR1 WSHSY, CDR2 SAAADI. CDR3 length equals 17 residues. The CDR3 protein is CASSESKAGGSTDTQYF. Written as DNA, the CDR3 is TGCGCCAGCAGTGAGTCGAAGGCGGGAGGGTCCACAGATACGCAGTATTTT.

This sequence joins TRBV6-1 and TRBJ2-4, with no clear D. Trimming left V 6 bases short and J 0 bases short, with 12 bases between. Germline-derived CDR1 and CDR2 are MNHNS and SASEGT. The CDR3 contains 15 residues. The CDR3 coding sequence is TGTGCCAGCAGAGTCACAAGACTAGCCAAAAACATTCAGTACTTC. Its translation: CASRVTRLAKNIQYF.

V gene TRBV5-1 combines with J gene TRBJ1-1; TRBD1 matches at 8 bases. CDR1 and CDR2 (germline): SGHRS, YFSETQ. Trimming took 0 bases from V and 1 from J; bases not matched to a gene: 11. This CDR3 comprises 18 residues. The CDR3 DNA sequence: TGCGCCAGCAGCTTGGGACTACGGAGGACAGGGAGGAACACTGAAGCTTTCTTT. Protein: CASSLGLRRTGRNTEAFF.

The genes are TRBV6-6 and TRBJ2-7; TRBD2 matches at 7 bases. The length of the CDR3 is 15 residues. The germline V gene encodes CDR1 MNHNY and CDR2 SVGAGI (reference sequence). V lost 7 bases to trimming and J lost 2 bases; unmatched junction nucleotides: 11. The CDR3 nucleotides read TGTGCCAGCACTGCGGGAACGGGGGGTACCTACGAGCAGTACTTC. It translates to CASTAGTGGTYEQYF.

The chain joins TRBV4-1 to TRBJ2-2; no clear D. The V end lost 2 bases, the J end lost 7 bases, and 17 bases lay between the germline ends. Germline V lookup: CDR1 MGHRA, CDR2 YSYEKL. The CDR3 consists of 16 residues. CDR3 sequence reads: CASSQHPSRRNGELFF. In nucleotides, the CDR3 is TGCGCCAGCAGCCAACACCCGTCTAGGAGAAACGGGGAGCTGTTTTTT.

DNA for the CDR3: TGTGCCAGCTCACCACCCCGACTAGCGGGGGGCGGGGAGCAGTACTTC. Translated: CASSPPRLAGGGEQYF. This chain connects TRBV18 to TRBJ2-7, with 13 positions matching TRBD2. Trimming removed 0 bases from V and 7 bases from J; junction bases left unmatched: 6. The CDR3 is 16 residues long. From germline, CDR1 is KGHSH and CDR2 LQKENI.

V gene TRBV6-5 combines with J gene TRBJ2-7; TRBD2 matches at 8 bases. Germline trimming cut 2 bases from V and 0 bases from J; bases unmatched to any gene: 3. The CDR3 covers 15 residues. Germline V gives CDR1 MNHEY, CDR2 SVGAGI. The CDR3 region has the DNA TGTGCCAGCAGTTACAAACTAGCGGCCTCCTACGAGCAGTACTTC. It yields the protein CASSYKLAASYEQYF.

The rearrangement links TRBV11-3 to TRBJ2-7, with 10 positions matching TRBD1. Germline CDR1 reads SGHNT; CDR2 reads YENEEA. The CDR3 sequence is 15 residues long. V lost 5 bases, J lost 0 bases, and 4 bases stayed unmatched. CDR3 region: CASSPGDRGSYEQYF. The CDR3 DNA follows: TGTGCCAGCAGCCCCGGGGACAGGGGCTCCTACGAGCAGTACTTC.

In DNA form, the CDR3 reads TGTGCCACCAGCGGCTATGGGCAGGGTAGGAGCAATCAGCCCCAGCATTTT. It codes for CATSGYGQGRSNQPQHF. The chain is built from TRBV15 and TRBJ1-5; D may be TRBD1 (5 bases). Germline CDR1 reads LNHNV; CDR2 reads YYDKDF (reference sequence). The CDR3 totals 17 residues. The V end was cut by 5 bases, the J end by 1 base, with 18 bases between.

The J gene is TRBJ1-5, the V gene TRBV7-9; TRBD1 agrees at 8 bases. Germline V gene lookup returns CDR1 SEHNR and CDR2 FQNEAQ (reference sequence). After removal of 5 bases from V and 3 bases from J, the junction contained 6 bases not matched to a gene. CDR3 size: 15 residues. The CDR3 is CASSPGTGPNQPQHF. As DNA, the CDR3 is TGTGCCAGCAGCCCCGGGACAGGCCCCAATCAGCCCCAGCATTTT.

The CDR3 DNA sequence: TGTGCCAGCAGCTTAGCGGGAGATTTCTACGAGCAGTACTTC. Translation: CASSLAGDFYEQYF. This chain uses TRBV7-8 with TRBJ2-7; TRBD2 is a possible D gene (5 bases). V was clipped by 0 bases and J by 3 bases, with 9 bases between them. The CDR3 is made up of 14 amino acids. Germline lookup yields CDR1 SGHVS and CDR2 FQNEAQ.

V gene TRBV28 combines with J gene TRBJ2-7; maybe TRBD2 (5 bases). This CDR3 comprises 13 residues. Germline V gene data show CDR1 as MDHEN and CDR2 as SYDVKM. With 11 bases removed from V and 6 bases from J, the gap between germline ends came to 20 bases. CDR3 residues: CAEGTLVDSEQYF. DNA for the CDR3: TGTGCCGAGGGCACTCTTGTTGATAGCGAGCAGTACTTC.

This chain uses TRBV6-6 with TRBJ1-2, with 7 bases aligning to TRBD1. The CDR3 extends over 16 amino acids. V was pared by 7 bases and J by 5 bases, with 16 bases of the junction left unmatched. Germline CDR1 reads MNHNY; CDR2 reads SVGAGI (reference sequence). CDR3 region: CASIPGQAPFRYGYTF. As DNA, the CDR3 is TGTGCCAGCATACCCGGACAGGCCCCCTTTAGGTATGGCTACACCTTC.

The chain has TRBV2 and TRBJ1-2; D remains ambiguous. The CDR3 is 12 residues long. Germline loops: CDR1 SNHLY, CDR2 FYNNEI. Deletions cut 6 bases from V and 7 bases from J, with 12 bases between. The CDR3 sequence: CASREEEAGYTF. CDR3 in DNA: TGTGCCAGCAGAGAGGAAGAGGCTGGCTACACCTTC.

The V gene is TRBV5-6, the J gene TRBJ1-2, with a tentative D call TRBD1 (5 bases). In germline, CDR1 is SGHDT, CDR2 YYEEEE. The CDR3 totals 13 residues. The V gene lost 0 bases and the J gene lost 8 bases, with 11 bases spanning the gap. CDR3 sequence (DNA): TGTGCCAGCAGCTTGGGTAGGGGTATAGGCTACACCTTC. Translated, it gives CASSLGRGIGYTF.

The chain has TRBV5-1 and TRBJ1-2; D perhaps matches TRBD1 (6 bases). Germline V CDR1 and CDR2: SGHRS, YFSETQ. V was clipped by 4 bases and J by 3 bases, with 10 bases between them. The CDR3 length is 13 residues. The CDR3 coding sequence is TGCGCCAGCAGCGAACAGGGTGACTATGGCTACACCTTC. Translation gives CASSEQGDYGYTF.

The chain combines TRBV2 with TRBJ2-3; a possible D gene is TRBD2 (6 bases). Germline lookup yields CDR1 SNHLY and CDR2 FYNNEI. Between the trimmed V and J ends, which lost 6 bases and 4 bases, there was a span of 14 bases. The CDR3 contains 14 residues. CDR3 residues: CASSPDWGADTQYF. The CDR3 DNA is TGTGCCAGCAGCCCGGACTGGGGGGCAGATACGCAGTATTTT.

V is TRBV27 and J is TRBJ2-7, with D possibly being TRBD1 (6 bases). Germline V gene sequence: CDR1 MNHEY, CDR2 SMNVEV (reference sequence). This CDR3 has 16 residues. The germline V and J ends were trimmed by 2 bases and 1 base, with 15 bases remaining between them. The CDR3 nucleotides read TGTGCCAGCAGTTTAACGGCAGGGGCCGTATCCTACGAGCAGTACTTC. Its translation is CASSLTAGAVSYEQYF.

The gene calls are TRBV11-2 and TRBJ1-1; D is ambiguous. V was cut by 4 bases and J by 1 base, with 13 bases left in between. The CDR3 has 15 residues. Germline values: CDR1 SGHAT, CDR2 FQNNGV. The CDR3, as DNA: TGTGCCAGCAGCTCCTCCGAGGTGGGGAACACTGAAGCTTTCTTT. It specifies CASSSSEVGNTEAFF. Filled out from reference TRBV11-2 and TRBJ1-1, the complete variable domain reads EAGVAQSPRYKIIEKRQSVAFWCNPISGHATLYWYQQILGQGPKLLIQFQNNGVVDDSQLPKDRFSAERLKGVDSTLKIQPAKLEDSAVYLCASSSSEVGNTEAFFGQGTRLTVV.

This chain links TRBV2 with TRBJ1-2, with D perhaps TRBD1 (6 bases). There are 16 residues in the CDR3. The V end lost 1 base, the J end lost 4 bases, and 16 bases lay between the germline ends. Germline V gene data show CDR1 as SNHLY and CDR2 as FYNNEI. CDR3 coding DNA: TGTGCCAGCAGTGAAGTGGCCAGGGGAAGCAGCTATGGCTACACCTTC. Its translation: CASSEVARGSSYGYTF.

V and J are TRBV13 and TRBJ2-5, with TRBD2 matching 12 bases. Germline V gene sequence: CDR1 PRHDT, CDR2 FYEKMQ (reference sequence). With V trimmed by 5 bases and J by 2 bases, 12 bases remained unmatched. This CDR3 is built from 18 residues. CDR3 in amino acids: CASSKGPLAGGLQETQYF. CDR3 DNA sequence: TGTGCCAGCAGCAAGGGTCCACTAGCGGGGGGCCTACAAGAGACCCAGTACTTC.

The chain recombines TRBV11-2 with TRBJ2-1; tentative D call: TRBD2 (6 bases). V lost 5 bases, J lost 3 bases, and 14 bases lay in between. Germline CDR1 reads SGHAT; CDR2 reads FQNNGV. This CDR3 comprises 15 residues. In nucleotides, the CDR3 is TGTGCCAGCAGCCTAGGTGATAGCGGCTACAATGAGCAGTTCTTC. This encodes CASSLGDSGYNEQFF.

The chain carries TRBV6-1 and TRBJ2-1; TRBD1 aligns across 11 bases. J lost 7 bases, V lost 10 bases, and 9 bases had no gene match. The CDR3 is 14 amino acids. The germline CDR1 and CDR2 sequences are MNHNS and SASEGT. CDR3 protein: CATLGDRGLNEQFF. CDR3 DNA: TGTGCCACCCTAGGGGACAGGGGGTTAAATGAGCAGTTCTTC.

V gene TRBV7-2 combines with J gene TRBJ1-1; no reliable D call. Between the trimmed V and J ends, which lost 4 bases and 1 base, there was a span of 10 bases. CDR1 and CDR2 from the germline V gene are SGHTA and FQGNSA. This CDR3 contains 14 residues. The CDR3: CASSSDTSNTEAFF. The DNA for the CDR3 is TGTGCCAGCAGCTCAGACACTTCGAACACTGAAGCTTTCTTT. Full variable domain (rest looked up from reference TRBV7-2 and TRBJ1-1): GAGVSQSPSNKVTEKGKDVELRCDPISGHTALYWYRQSLGQGLEFLIYFQGNSAPDKSGLPSDRFSAERTGGSVSTLTIQRTQQEDSAVYLCASSSDTSNTEAFFGQGTRLTVV.